These T cell receptor beta chains were read from a single sample in a study of T cells in Graves' hyperthyroidism and ophthalmopathy. TCRdb recomputed calls from the multiplex PCR reads with MiXCR, one row per CDR3 protein. This sample yields under 300,000 distinct CDR3 sequences, of which about 15% are seen a single time; more than 10% belongs to the top ten. Sequences were obtained from blood. These TCRs come from a woman between 35 and 50 years old with Graves' hyperthyroidism that later progressed to Graves' ophthalmopathy. CDR3s include the opening cysteine and the closing phenylalanine or tryptophan. Fields, in order: J gene, D gene, clone size, V gene, CDR3 DNA, CDR3 protein. The D gene is left open where the match is weak. Size is omitted from some rows. Given values are once, few, many or a class for expanded clones.

J: TRBJ1-1
D: .
size: many
V: TRBV5-1
DNA: TGCGCCAGCAGTTCCGGGACAAAGAACACTGAAGCTTTCTTT
CDR3: CASSSGTKNTEAFF

J: TRBJ2-2
D: TRBD2
size: many
V: TRBV13
DNA: TGTGCCAGCAGCTTAGCATGGACTAGCGGCACCGGGGAGCTGTTTTTT
CDR3: CASSLAWTSGTGELFF

J: TRBJ2-1
D: TRBD2
size: many
V: TRBV28
DNA: TGTGCCACCGGTGGACTAGCGGGGGGGAGCTCCTACAATGAGCAGTTCTTC
CDR3: CATGGLAGGSSYNEQFF

J: TRBJ1-2
D: .
size: few
V: TRBV6-1
DNA: TGTGCCAGCAGTGCCTACCGGGCACCAGTAAGGGATGGCTACACCTTC
CDR3: CASSAYRAPVRDGYTF

J: TRBJ2-2
D: .
size: .
V: TRBV7-6
DNA: TGTGCCAGCAGCCCCATCTCCCGGCACGCAGGGACCGGGGAGCTGTTTTTT
CDR3: CASSPISRHAGTGELFF

J: TRBJ2-7
D: .
size: many
V: TRBV27
DNA: TGTGCCAGCAGTTTTGGAGGGCAATACGAGCAGTACTTC
CDR3: CASSFGGQYEQYF

J: TRBJ2-7
D: .
size: many
V: TRBV7-8
DNA: TGTGCCAGCAGCTTGAGGGTAGGACGGGCTTCCTACGAGCAGTACTTC
CDR3: CASSLRVGRASYEQYF

J: TRBJ2-1
D: TRBD2
size: many
V: TRBV7-6
DNA: TGTGCCAGCAGCTCGCCGGGACTAGCTGTAAATGAGCAGTTCTTC
CDR3: CASSSPGLAVNEQFF

J: TRBJ1-4
D: .
size: .
V: TRBV9
DNA: TGTGCCAGCAGCGTAGACAGGGAAGGGTCTAATGAAAAACTGTTTTTT
CDR3: CASSVDREGSNEKLFF

J: TRBJ2-7
D: .
size: many
V: TRBV7-8
DNA: TGTGCCAGCAGCTTAGCGTCCTATGCTTACGGGCAGTACTTC
CDR3: CASSLASYAYGQYF

J: TRBJ2-7
D: .
size: many
V: TRBV3-1
DNA: TGTGCCAGCAGCCCCGGCTCGGGAGCCTCCTACGAGCAGTACTTC
CDR3: CASSPGSGASYEQYF

J: TRBJ2-7
D: .
size: .
V: TRBV5-1
DNA: TGCGCCAGCAGCTTGGCCTCTGGCGCCTACGAGCAGTACTTC
CDR3: CASSLASGAYEQYF

J: TRBJ2-5
D: TRBD2
size: .
V: TRBV7-6
DNA: TGTGCCAGCAGCCAGCGACTAGCGGGCATTCAAGAGACCCAGTACTTC
CDR3: CASSQRLAGIQETQYF

J: TRBJ1-2
D: .
size: .
V: TRBV7-8
DNA: TGTGCCAGCAGCTCCCGCGGTAGCTATGGCTACACCTTC
CDR3: CASSSRGSYGYTF

J: TRBJ1-6
D: TRBD1
size: .
V: TRBV20-1
DNA: TGCAGTGCTAGACTTCTCCGGGACAGGGGTAATTCACCCCTCCACTTT
CDR3: CSARLLRDRGNSPLHF

J: TRBJ2-1
D: .
size: many
V: TRBV9
DNA: TGTGCCAGCAGCGTAGTGGAGTCGGCGGGAACCTACAATGAGCAGTTCTTC
CDR3: CASSVVESAGTYNEQFF

J: TRBJ2-5
D: TRBD1
size: .
V: TRBV6-5
DNA: TGTGCCAGCAGTTCGATAAAAGACAGGGTTCATTCCTTACAAGAGACCCAGTACTTC
CDR3: CASSSIKDRVHSLQETQYF

J: TRBJ2-7
D: .
size: many
V: TRBV20-1
DNA: TGCAGTGCTAGAGTGGAGGACTACGAGCAGTACTTC
CDR3: CSARVEDYEQYF

J: TRBJ2-7
D: .
size: .
V: TRBV5-6
DNA: TGTGCCAGCATCCCCAGGAGGGCCACTTACACCTACGAGCAGTACTTC
CDR3: CASIPRRATYTYEQYF

J: TRBJ2-5
D: TRBD2
size: few
V: TRBV30
DNA: TGTGCCTGGGGCCCTCGAGGTAGCGGGATGGAGACCCAGTACTTC
CDR3: CAWGPRGSGMETQYF

J: TRBJ2-5
D: TRBD2
size: .
V: TRBV12-3/TRBV12-4
DNA: TGTGCCAGCATCAATCAAAGCGGGAGGGCCGGGGAGACCCAGTACTTC
CDR3: CASINQSGRAGETQYF

J: TRBJ1-1
D: TRBD1
size: many
V: TRBV11-2
DNA: TGTGCCAGCAGCTTGTCTCCACAGGGGGGCGAAGCTTTCTTT
CDR3: CASSLSPQGGEAFF

J: TRBJ1-2
D: TRBD1
size: many
V: TRBV12-3/TRBV12-4
DNA: TGTGCCAGCAGTACAGGGGGCTATGGCTACACCTTC
CDR3: CASSTGGYGYTF